The following is a T cell receptor beta chain sequence with its context. Its target is unknown. There are 15 residues in the CDR3. CDR1 is LNHNV, CDR2 YYDKDF, per germline (reference sequence). Trimming cost V 1 base and J 5 bases, with 12 bases left between them. This entry belongs to a study of cytomegalovirus exposure and HLA in healthy donors. About the research overall: One earlier analysis, a look at about 179 million T cells, found fewer than 140 million unique TCR beta sequences.

60 Vbeta and 13 Jbeta primers were used in PCR. Here immunoSEQ multiplex PCR was the method, and the copy in TCRdb shows in-frame clones only, minus some. The data hold fewer than 200,000 clones, with roughly 79% observed a single time. Whole-study results and caveats: Rare TCR sequences predominated, though certain public TCRs were found in many donors. A previous analysis found most TCR beta V segments productive roughly 87% or roughly 30% of the time.

The receptor's source is a woman younger than 30 in good health and CMV-seropositive. The sequencing input was PBMCs. This sequence joins TRBV15 and TRBJ2-1, with D possibly being TRBD1 (6 bases). For the CDR3, the DNA is TGTGCCACCAGCAGAGGACGGGACACTGACAATGAGCAGTTCTTC. Its translation: CATSRGRDTDNEQFF.